The sequence of this T cell receptor beta chain was determined in a study of T-cell memory formation after mild COVID-19. There are a few counts of this clonotype. From the 5' RACE reads, TCRdb called clonotypes with MiXCR, one entry per CDR3 protein. The table lists fewer than 350,000 distinct CDR3 sequences, 8% to 9% of them singletons. Germline V gene data show CDR1 as SSHAT and CDR2 as FNYEAQ (reference sequence). CDR3 length: 15 amino acids. V lost 3 bases, J lost 5 bases, and 16 bases lay in between. The sequenced sample was PBMCs or a T cell subset sorted from them (not recorded which). This TCR was recovered from a man aged 18 to 29 who had mild COVID-19 (a few samples of this study predate the infection). Cell type and time point are not known. The chain couples TRBV7-7 to TRBJ2-5; D might be TRBD2 (5 bases). CDR3 loop: CASSFSTAWEETQYF. CDR3 sequence (DNA): TGTGCCAGCAGCTTTAGTACCGCCTGGGAGGAGACCCAGTACTTC.